This entry features one T cell receptor (beta chain) sequence. Antigen specificity is unknown. The record originates from a study of shared clonotypes between healthy human individuals. Study-wide context: Researchers assigned three CD4 naive, three CD4 memory, two CD8 naive and one CD8 memory plate to each donor. General study findings and limits: Non-shared clonotypes had lower generation probabilities than those shared by all four donors.

Germline CDR1 and CDR2: GTSNPN and SVGIG (reference sequence). Trimming cost V 2 bases and J 1 base, with 12 bases left between them. This CDR3 comprises 15 residues. Clones were sequenced by immunoSEQ multiplex PCR, and TCRdb holds only the in-frame ones, with some missing. This table has over a million clones, approximately 80% appearing once. Donors were healthy HIV-negative adults without recently reported acute infections or vaccinations. V gene TRBV30 combines with J gene TRBJ1-5; no clear D gene. Source material: memory CD4+ T cells from PBMCs. Subset of the sample: CD45RA-negative fraction. The TCR sequence derives from a man between 18 and 35 years old in good health. Some clones in this sample may be carry-over from other donors' samples. The CDR3 DNA sequence: TGTGCCTGGAGTTTCGGTAGTAGGAGCAATCAGCCCCAGCATTTT. Protein: CAWSFGSRSNQPQHF.